A selection of T cell receptor beta chains follows, all from one sample in a study of response to subunit inactivated influenza vaccine. TCRdb itself ran the RT-PCR reads through MiXCR, one entry per CDR3 protein. Among 600,000 to 850,000 distinct CDR3 sequences, around 15% were seen once, and the ten largest hold less than 9%. Sequences were derived from PBMCs from blood, sampled less than 15 days before vaccination. Source of these receptors: a man over 45 who received an inactivated influenza vaccine. Each CDR3 is given with its conserved first and last residue. D genes are given only for firm matches. Only part of the rows carry a size: once, few, many, or a class if the clone is expanded.

j_gene: TRBJ2-7; abundance: .; v_gene: TRBV6-1; d_gene: .; CDR3nt: TGTGCCAGCAGTCCCCGGGAACCCGGGAAAGAGCAGTACTTC; CDR3aa: CASSPREPGKEQYF
j_gene: TRBJ2-2; abundance: few; v_gene: TRBV5-1; d_gene: .; CDR3nt: TGCGCCAGCAGCTTGTCACAGCCGAACACCGGGGAGCTGTTTTTT; CDR3aa: CASSLSQPNTGELFF
j_gene: TRBJ1-5; abundance: few; v_gene: TRBV6-5; d_gene: .; CDR3nt: TGTGCCAGCAGTTACTCGGACAGTAGCAATCAGCCCCAGCATTTT; CDR3aa: CASSYSDSSNQPQHF
j_gene: TRBJ1-1; abundance: few; v_gene: TRBV6-2/TRBV6-3; d_gene: .; CDR3nt: TGTGCCAGCAGTTACTCCGGCAGGCTAGCTTTCTTT; CDR3aa: CASSYSGRLAFF
j_gene: TRBJ2-1; abundance: few; v_gene: TRBV28; d_gene: TRBD2; CDR3nt: TGTGCCAGCGGACTAGCGGGAGTAGCATTTGAGCAGTTCTTC; CDR3aa: CASGLAGVAFEQFF
j_gene: TRBJ1-2; abundance: many; v_gene: TRBV12-3/TRBV12-4; d_gene: .; CDR3nt: TGTGCCAGCAGTGAAGGGAAGAACTATGGCTACACCTTC; CDR3aa: CASSEGKNYGYTF
j_gene: TRBJ2-2; abundance: .; v_gene: TRBV7-2; d_gene: .; CDR3nt: TGTGCCAGCAGCTTAGCGACAGGAGCGAACACCGGGGAGCTGTTTTTT; CDR3aa: CASSLATGANTGELFF
j_gene: TRBJ1-1; abundance: few; v_gene: TRBV15; d_gene: .; CDR3nt: TGTGCCACCAGCAGGGACAGCGCAACTGAAGCTTTCTTT; CDR3aa: CATSRDSATEAFF
j_gene: TRBJ2-7; abundance: .; v_gene: TRBV6-5; d_gene: .; CDR3nt: TGTGCCAGCAGTTACCAACGGCTAACCTACGAGCAGTACTTC; CDR3aa: CASSYQRLTYEQYF
j_gene: TRBJ1-2; abundance: .; v_gene: TRBV7-9; d_gene: .; CDR3nt: TGTGCCAGCAGCTTGCAAAATGCTAACTATGGCTACACCTTC; CDR3aa: CASSLQNANYGYTF
j_gene: TRBJ2-5; abundance: few; v_gene: TRBV10-3; d_gene: TRBD1; CDR3nt: TGTGCCATCAGTAAAGACAGGGGGCCGGAGACCCAGTACTTC; CDR3aa: CAISKDRGPETQYF
j_gene: TRBJ1-1; abundance: .; v_gene: TRBV6-4; d_gene: TRBD1; CDR3nt: TGTGCCAGCAGCCCGACAGGGGCGGCGAACACTGAAGCTTTCTTT; CDR3aa: CASSPTGAANTEAFF
j_gene: TRBJ1-5; abundance: many; v_gene: TRBV20-1; d_gene: .; CDR3nt: TGCAGTGCTCGAGGAGGGTGGGGCAATCAGCCCCAGCATTTT; CDR3aa: CSARGGWGNQPQHF
j_gene: TRBJ2-2; abundance: .; v_gene: TRBV7-9; d_gene: TRBD2; CDR3nt: TGTGCCAGCAGCCAGCGGGAGATCGCCGGGGAGCTGTTTTTT; CDR3aa: CASSQREIAGELFF
j_gene: TRBJ2-3; abundance: many; v_gene: TRBV29-1; d_gene: .; CDR3nt: TGCAGCGTTGATGTGGCTAGCACAGATACGCAGTATTTT; CDR3aa: CSVDVASTDTQYF
j_gene: TRBJ1-3; abundance: few; v_gene: TRBV4-2; d_gene: .; CDR3nt: TGTGCCAGCAGCCAAGACAGGGCCAGACTCTCTGGAAACACCATATATTTT; CDR3aa: CASSQDRARLSGNTIYF
j_gene: TRBJ2-1; abundance: .; v_gene: TRBV28; d_gene: TRBD2; CDR3nt: TGTGCCAGCAGTTTAGTTCCGGGAGGTCCCTACAATGAGCAGTTCTTC; CDR3aa: CASSLVPGGPYNEQFF
j_gene: TRBJ1-5; abundance: many; v_gene: TRBV10-3; d_gene: TRBD1; CDR3nt: TGTGCCATCTCTTCGGCAGGGGGCGGTCAGCCCCAGCATTTT; CDR3aa: CAISSAGGGQPQHF
j_gene: TRBJ2-5; abundance: .; v_gene: TRBV6-5; d_gene: TRBD1; CDR3nt: TGTGCCAGCAGAGGGACAGGGGTGACCCAGTACTTC; CDR3aa: CASRGTGVTQYF
j_gene: TRBJ2-3; abundance: few; v_gene: TRBV4-3; d_gene: .; CDR3nt: TGCGCCAGCAGCCAAACGGCCTTAGCGGCGCTCACAGATACGCAGTATTTT; CDR3aa: CASSQTALAALTDTQYF
j_gene: TRBJ2-7; abundance: .; v_gene: TRBV11-2; d_gene: .; CDR3nt: TGTGCCAGCAGCTTAGCCCCCGTGGAGGGCGAGCAGTACTTC; CDR3aa: CASSLAPVEGEQYF
j_gene: TRBJ1-6; abundance: few; v_gene: TRBV27; d_gene: TRBD1; CDR3nt: TGTGCCAGCAGAGGGACAGGGAAAAATTCACCCCTCCACTTT; CDR3aa: CASRGTGKNSPLHF
j_gene: TRBJ1-2; abundance: many; v_gene: TRBV5-1; d_gene: .; CDR3nt: TGCGCCAGCAGCAAGACTATCACAGGGAACTATGGCTACACCTTC; CDR3aa: CASSKTITGNYGYTF
j_gene: TRBJ2-1; abundance: few; v_gene: TRBV12-3/TRBV12-4; d_gene: .; CDR3nt: TGTGCCAGCAGTTTAAACCCTGGACTCGGGGGAAATGAGCAGTTCTTC; CDR3aa: CASSLNPGLGGNEQFF
j_gene: TRBJ2-6; abundance: .; v_gene: TRBV6-1; d_gene: .; CDR3nt: TGTGCCAGCACATTTAGCCCCAGCTCTGGGGCCAACGTCCTGACTTTC; CDR3aa: CASTFSPSSGANVLTF
j_gene: TRBJ2-2; abundance: .; v_gene: TRBV5-1; d_gene: .; CDR3nt: TGCGCCAGCAGCTTACGGGTGGCCCAGGCGGGGGAGCTGTTTTTT; CDR3aa: CASSLRVAQAGELFF
j_gene: TRBJ2-5; abundance: .; v_gene: TRBV30; d_gene: TRBD2; CDR3nt: TGTGCCTGGAGTGCCAATAGCGGGGTAGGAGAGACCCAGTACTTC; CDR3aa: CAWSANSGVGETQYF
j_gene: TRBJ2-7; abundance: many; v_gene: TRBV28; d_gene: TRBD1; CDR3nt: TGTGCCAGCAGTTCCCTTCGAACTGGACAGGGAAGGGGCGAGCAGTACTTC; CDR3aa: CASSSLRTGQGRGEQYF
j_gene: TRBJ1-6; abundance: once; v_gene: TRBV6-1; d_gene: .; CDR3nt: TGTGCCAGCAGTGAGCTAGGTACCGCTAATTCACCCCTCCACTTT; CDR3aa: CASSELGTANSPLHF
j_gene: TRBJ2-2; abundance: few; v_gene: TRBV20-1; d_gene: TRBD1; CDR3nt: TGCAGTGCTAGAAAGGACAGGGGTCGCACCGGGGAGCTGTTTTTT; CDR3aa: CSARKDRGRTGELFF
j_gene: TRBJ2-2; abundance: few; v_gene: TRBV20-1; d_gene: .; CDR3nt: TGCAGTGCTAACAACAGAGACACCGGGGAGCTGTTTTTT; CDR3aa: CSANNRDTGELFF
j_gene: TRBJ1-5; abundance: few; v_gene: TRBV4-1; d_gene: .; CDR3nt: TGCGCCAGCAGCCAAGATCCGACTGCCCCTCAGCCCCAGCATTTT; CDR3aa: CASSQDPTAPQPQHF
j_gene: TRBJ2-3; abundance: .; v_gene: TRBV20-1; d_gene: .; CDR3nt: TGCAGTGCTTTAACCAGGGTCGGTAGCACAGATACGCAGTATTTT; CDR3aa: CSALTRVGSTDTQYF
j_gene: TRBJ1-6; abundance: .; v_gene: TRBV9; d_gene: .; CDR3nt: TGTGCCAGCTCTGCAGGACGCTCCGACCGAAATTCACCCCTCCACTTT; CDR3aa: CASSAGRSDRNSPLHF
j_gene: TRBJ2-1; abundance: few; v_gene: TRBV5-1; d_gene: .; CDR3nt: TGCGCCAGCAGCTCCTCGGGAGACAATGAGCAGTTCTTC; CDR3aa: CASSSSGDNEQFF
j_gene: TRBJ1-5; abundance: .; v_gene: TRBV4-1; d_gene: .; CDR3nt: TGCGCCAGCGGCGACCTAGGGCCCCAGCATTTT; CDR3aa: CASGDLGPQHF
j_gene: TRBJ1-1; abundance: few; v_gene: TRBV5-5; d_gene: TRBD1; CDR3nt: TGTGCCAGCAGCTTCGCGGGACAGTCCAACACTGAAGCTTTCTTT; CDR3aa: CASSFAGQSNTEAFF
j_gene: TRBJ2-7; abundance: .; v_gene: TRBV28; d_gene: .; CDR3nt: TGTGCCAGCAGTAACTACAGGGTAGGGTACGAGCAGTACTTC; CDR3aa: CASSNYRVGYEQYF
j_gene: TRBJ2-7; abundance: .; v_gene: TRBV10-3; d_gene: .; CDR3nt: TGTGCCACTTCGGACGAATCCTACGAGCAGTACTTC; CDR3aa: CATSDESYEQYF
j_gene: TRBJ2-2; abundance: .; v_gene: TRBV28; d_gene: .; CDR3nt: TGTGCCAGCAGTTTCCCTCAAGTCAAGGAGCTGTTTTTT; CDR3aa: CASSFPQVKELFF
j_gene: TRBJ2-3; abundance: .; v_gene: TRBV19; d_gene: .; CDR3nt: TGTGCCAGTAGTATGGGGCGGGGCCGCACAGATACGCAGTATTTT; CDR3aa: CASSMGRGRTDTQYF
j_gene: TRBJ1-1; abundance: few; v_gene: TRBV9; d_gene: .; CDR3nt: TGTGCCAGCAGCGTCGGACAAACGATCTCTGAAGCTTTCTTT; CDR3aa: CASSVGQTISEAFF
j_gene: TRBJ2-5; abundance: few; v_gene: TRBV20-1; d_gene: .; CDR3nt: TGCAGTGCTACCCGTATAGTAGTCGGCGAGACCCAGTACTTC; CDR3aa: CSATRIVVGETQYF
j_gene: TRBJ2-1; abundance: .; v_gene: TRBV19; d_gene: TRBD2; CDR3nt: TGTGCCAGTAGTTTTCGGACCGGGACTAGCGGGAGAAATGAGCAGTTCTTC; CDR3aa: CASSFRTGTSGRNEQFF
j_gene: TRBJ2-7; abundance: .; v_gene: TRBV6-2/TRBV6-3; d_gene: TRBD1; CDR3nt: TGTGCCAGCAGTATGGGACAGGTTTTCTACGGGCAGTACTTC; CDR3aa: CASSMGQVFYGQYF
j_gene: TRBJ2-2; abundance: many; v_gene: TRBV7-2; d_gene: TRBD2; CDR3nt: TGTGCCAGCAGTCTAGCGGGAGGGCGCGGGGAGCTGTTTTTT; CDR3aa: CASSLAGGRGELFF
j_gene: TRBJ2-2; abundance: many; v_gene: TRBV12-3/TRBV12-4; d_gene: TRBD1; CDR3nt: TGTGCCAGCATCGAGCCCCGGGGACAGTCTGGCACCGGGGAGCTGTTTTTT; CDR3aa: CASIEPRGQSGTGELFF
j_gene: TRBJ2-1; abundance: .; v_gene: TRBV6-2/TRBV6-3; d_gene: .; CDR3nt: TGTGCCAGCAGTTCACGGGCTCCCTCGAATGAGCAGTTCTTC; CDR3aa: CASSSRAPSNEQFF
j_gene: TRBJ2-3; abundance: .; v_gene: TRBV7-2; d_gene: .; CDR3nt: TGTGCCAGCAGCCCCTGGCATCTGCTAGCACCATCCAATACGCAGTATTTT; CDR3aa: CASSPWHLLAPSNTQYF
j_gene: TRBJ2-7; abundance: few; v_gene: TRBV11-2; d_gene: .; CDR3nt: TGTGCCAGCAGCTTAGATCTCCCGGGGGCTGTATCCTACGAGCAGTACTTC; CDR3aa: CASSLDLPGAVSYEQYF
j_gene: TRBJ2-5; abundance: .; v_gene: TRBV4-1; d_gene: .; CDR3nt: TGCGCCAGCAGCCAAGATAGAGGTGCGGGATCCACTCTGGAGACCCAGTACTTC; CDR3aa: CASSQDRGAGSTLETQYF
j_gene: TRBJ2-5; abundance: few; v_gene: TRBV6-4; d_gene: .; CDR3nt: TGTGCCAGTGACCCTGAGACCCAGTACTTC; CDR3aa: CASDPETQYF